This TCR beta chain emerged from a study of cytomegalovirus exposure and HLA in healthy donors. Broader study findings: The classifier, whose performance was assessed in both the original and validation cohorts, reportedly diagnosed cytomegalovirus status with high specificity and sensitivity. That first-cohort TCR clusters tended to co-occur in the 95 to 150 validation repertoires was found in a later analysis. Most TCR sequences showed up rarely, but some public TCRs showed up in many donors. In vitro confirmation showed three CMV-associated chains to be CMV antigen specific.

Germline values: CDR1 MDHEN, CDR2 SYDVKM. Trimming stripped 10 bases from V and 0 bases from J, with 13 bases between. This CDR3 comprises 14 residues. Of note for this clone: As yet, its antigen is unknown.

Profiled with immunoSEQ multiplex PCR; TCRdb holds only in-frame clones, not every one. Found here are about 200,000 clones, about 90% of them singletons; the top ten hold about 2.7%. This chain uses TRBV28 with TRBJ2-1, with D possibly being TRBD1 (6 bases). The sequence derives from a woman aged 18-35 years in good health and CMV-seronegative. What was sequenced was PBMCs. The CDR3 nucleotides read TGTGCCACCTTGGACAGAAACTCCTACAATGAGCAGTTCTTC. This codes for CATLDRNSYNEQFF.